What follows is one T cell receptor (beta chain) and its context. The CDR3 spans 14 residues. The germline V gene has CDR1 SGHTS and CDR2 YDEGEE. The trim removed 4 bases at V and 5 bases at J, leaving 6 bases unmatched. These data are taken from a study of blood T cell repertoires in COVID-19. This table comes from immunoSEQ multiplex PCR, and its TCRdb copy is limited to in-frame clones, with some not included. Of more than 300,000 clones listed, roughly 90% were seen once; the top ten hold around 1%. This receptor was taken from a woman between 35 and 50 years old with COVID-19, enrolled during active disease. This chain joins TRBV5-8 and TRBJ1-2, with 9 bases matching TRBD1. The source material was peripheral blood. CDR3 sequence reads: CASSLIDRGYGYTF. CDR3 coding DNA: TGTGCCAGCAGCCTCATCGACAGGGGGTATGGCTACACCTTC.